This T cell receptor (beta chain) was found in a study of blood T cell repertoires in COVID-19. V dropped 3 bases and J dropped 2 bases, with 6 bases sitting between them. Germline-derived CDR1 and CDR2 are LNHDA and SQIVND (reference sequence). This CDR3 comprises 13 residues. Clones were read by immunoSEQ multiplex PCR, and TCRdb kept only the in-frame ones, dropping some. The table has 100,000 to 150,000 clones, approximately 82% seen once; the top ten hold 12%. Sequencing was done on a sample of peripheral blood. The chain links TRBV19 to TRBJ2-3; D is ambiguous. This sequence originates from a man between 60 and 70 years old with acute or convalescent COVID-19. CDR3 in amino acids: CASSIGNTDTQYF. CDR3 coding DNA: TGTGCCAGTAGTATTGGCAACACAGATACGCAGTATTTT.